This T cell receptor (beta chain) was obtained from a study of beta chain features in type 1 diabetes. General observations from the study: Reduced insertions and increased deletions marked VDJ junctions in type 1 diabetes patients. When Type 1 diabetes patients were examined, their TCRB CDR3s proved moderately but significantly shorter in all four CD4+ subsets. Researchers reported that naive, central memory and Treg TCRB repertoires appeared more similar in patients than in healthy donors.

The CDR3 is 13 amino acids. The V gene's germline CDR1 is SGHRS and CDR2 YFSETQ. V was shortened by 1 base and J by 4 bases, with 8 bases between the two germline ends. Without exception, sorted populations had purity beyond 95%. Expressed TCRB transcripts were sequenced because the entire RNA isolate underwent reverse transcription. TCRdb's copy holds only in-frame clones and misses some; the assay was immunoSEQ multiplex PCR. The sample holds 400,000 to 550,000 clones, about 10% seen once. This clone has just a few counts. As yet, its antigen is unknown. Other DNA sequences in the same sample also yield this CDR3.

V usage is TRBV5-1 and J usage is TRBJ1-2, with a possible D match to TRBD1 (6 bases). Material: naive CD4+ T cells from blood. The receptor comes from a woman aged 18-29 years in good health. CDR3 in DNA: TGCGCCAGCAGCTTGCAGGGGAGCTATGGCTACACCTTC. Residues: CASSLQGSYGYTF.